This T cell receptor beta chain was captured by sequencing in a study of shared clonotypes between healthy human individuals. Study results and caveats: Sequencing depth was predicted to influence how clonotypes are shared among donors.

The V end lost 4 bases, the J end lost 3 bases, and 10 bases lay between the germline ends. The germline V gene encodes CDR1 SGHTA and CDR2 FQGNSA. The CDR3 is made up of 14 amino acids. Deep was the level used in running the assay. Sequencing was performed with immunoSEQ multiplex PCR; in TCRdb, only in-frame clones are kept and a portion is missing. The sample yields 2,500,000 or so clones, about nine tenths seen once. As regards this clone: Its target is not known.

The material sequenced was naive CD4+ T cells from PBMCs. Subset noted: CD45RA+ positively selected. The chain is built from TRBV7-2 and TRBJ1-5, with D perhaps matching TRBD1 (5 bases). The TCR was taken from a man in his late teens or twenties in good health. Some clones in this sample may be carry-over from other donors' samples. The CDR3 here is CASSSGHLNQPQHF. For the CDR3, the DNA is TGTGCCAGCAGCTCCGGACACCTCAATCAGCCCCAGCATTTT.